This T cell receptor beta chain came from a study of identifying expanded T cells in peripheral blood. This table comes from immunoSEQ multiplex PCR, and its TCRdb copy is limited to in-frame clones, with some not included. The sample carries approximately 120,000 clones, about nine tenths recorded once. In germline, CDR1 is SGHRS, CDR2 YFSETQ. V dropped 4 bases and J dropped 0; count of bases not matched to a gene: 2. This CDR3 is 15 amino acids long. No infections or other immune events were documented during collection. The receptor was derived from a person between 18 and 75 years old in good health. Sequenced material: blood. The gene calls are TRBV5-1 and TRBJ2-7; 12 nucleotides align to TRBD2. As DNA, the CDR3 is TGCGCCAGCAGCCCGACTAGCGGGAGCTCCTACGAGCAGTACTTC. This codes for CASSPTSGSSYEQYF.